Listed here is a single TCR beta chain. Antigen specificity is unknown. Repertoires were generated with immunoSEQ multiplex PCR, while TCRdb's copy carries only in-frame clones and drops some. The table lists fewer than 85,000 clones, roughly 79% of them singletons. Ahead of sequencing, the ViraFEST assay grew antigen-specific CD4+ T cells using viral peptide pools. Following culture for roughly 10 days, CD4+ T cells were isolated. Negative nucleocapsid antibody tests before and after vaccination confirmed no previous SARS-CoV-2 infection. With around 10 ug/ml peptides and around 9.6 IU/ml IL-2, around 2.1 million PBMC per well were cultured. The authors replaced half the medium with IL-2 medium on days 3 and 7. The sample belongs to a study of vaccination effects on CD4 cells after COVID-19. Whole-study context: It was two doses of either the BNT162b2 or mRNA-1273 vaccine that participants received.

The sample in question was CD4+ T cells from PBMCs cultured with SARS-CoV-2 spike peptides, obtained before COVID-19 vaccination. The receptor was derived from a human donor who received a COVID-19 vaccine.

The CDR3 here is CASSFRGRGGYTF. As DNA, the CDR3 is TGTGCCAGCAGTTTTAGGGGGCGTGGGGGCTACACCTTC. The chain joins TRBV2 to TRBJ1-2; TRBD1 matches at 7 bases. The CDR3 length is 13 residues. CDR1 and CDR2 from the germline V gene are SNHLY and FYNNEI. Germline trimming cut 5 bases from V and 8 bases from J; bases unmatched to any gene: 8.